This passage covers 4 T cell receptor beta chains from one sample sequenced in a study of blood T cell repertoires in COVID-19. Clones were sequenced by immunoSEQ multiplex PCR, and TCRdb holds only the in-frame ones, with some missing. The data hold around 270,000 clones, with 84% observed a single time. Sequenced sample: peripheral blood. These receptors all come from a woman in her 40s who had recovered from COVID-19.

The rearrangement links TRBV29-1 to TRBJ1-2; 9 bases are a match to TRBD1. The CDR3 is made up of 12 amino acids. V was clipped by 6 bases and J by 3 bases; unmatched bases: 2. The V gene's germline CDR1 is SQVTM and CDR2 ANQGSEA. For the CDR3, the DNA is TGCAGCGTCAGGACAGGGGACTATGGCTACACCTTC. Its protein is CSVRTGDYGYTF.

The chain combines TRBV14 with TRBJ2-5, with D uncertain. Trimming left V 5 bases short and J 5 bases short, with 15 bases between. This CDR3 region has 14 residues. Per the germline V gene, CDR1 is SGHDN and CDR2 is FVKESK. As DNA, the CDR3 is TGTGCCAGCAGCTCATACATCAGCAGGGAGACCCAGTACTTC. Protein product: CASSSYISRETQYF.

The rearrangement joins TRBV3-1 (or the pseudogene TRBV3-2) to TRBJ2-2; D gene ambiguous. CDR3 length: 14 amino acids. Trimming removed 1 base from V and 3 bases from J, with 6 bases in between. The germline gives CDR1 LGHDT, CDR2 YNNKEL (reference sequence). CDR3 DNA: TGTGCCAGCAGCCAAGTGAGTGACACCGGGGAGCTGTTTTTT. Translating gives CASSQVSDTGELFF.

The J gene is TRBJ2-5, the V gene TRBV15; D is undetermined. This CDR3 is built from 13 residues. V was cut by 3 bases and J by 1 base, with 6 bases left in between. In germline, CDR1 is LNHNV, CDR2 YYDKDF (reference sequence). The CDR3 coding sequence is TGTGCCACCAGCAGGTACAGCCAAGAGACCCAGTACTTC. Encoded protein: CATSRYSQETQYF.